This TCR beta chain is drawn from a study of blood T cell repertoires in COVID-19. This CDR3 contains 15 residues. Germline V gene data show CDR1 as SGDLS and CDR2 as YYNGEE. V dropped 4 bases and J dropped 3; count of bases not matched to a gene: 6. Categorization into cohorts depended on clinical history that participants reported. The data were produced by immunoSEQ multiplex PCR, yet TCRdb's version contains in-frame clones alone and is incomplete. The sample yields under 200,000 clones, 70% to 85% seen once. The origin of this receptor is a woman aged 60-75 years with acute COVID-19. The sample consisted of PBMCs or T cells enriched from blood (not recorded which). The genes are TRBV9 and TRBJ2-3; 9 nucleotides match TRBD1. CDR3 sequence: CASSQWDRETDTQYF. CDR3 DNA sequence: TGTGCCAGCAGCCAGTGGGACAGGGAGACAGATACGCAGTATTTT. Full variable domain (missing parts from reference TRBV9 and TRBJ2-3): DSGVTQTPKHLITATGQRVTLRCSPRSGDLSVYWYQQSLDQGLQFLIQYYNGEERAKGNILERFSAQQFPDLHSELNLSSLELGDSALYFCASSQWDRETDTQYFGPGTRLTVL.